The text below deals with one T cell receptor beta chain. The antigen remains unidentified. TCR beta sequencing covered blood CD8+ and CD4+ T cells. The sample originates from a study of CD8 T cells in Susac syndrome. Trimming took 3 bases from V and 0 from J, leaving 12 bases between them. The length of the CDR3 is 16 residues. The RNA, roughly 0.5 to 1 ug, was put through reverse transcription using random hexamers. Coverage of TCR beta CDR3 amplification by immunoSEQ multiplex PCR extended to 54 Vbeta and 13 Jbeta. MiXCR, run by TCRdb on the immunoSEQ multiplex PCR reads, gives a single entry per CDR3 protein. The sample consists of about 240,000 distinct CDR3 sequences, 90% to 96% of them appearing once. Whole-study findings and limits: The study's TCR sequencing and HLA analysis covered a relatively small number of individuals, and the study acknowledged this.

This TCR was recovered from a human donor with Susac syndrome. V usage is TRBV12-3 or TRBV12-4 and J usage is TRBJ1-5; TRBD1 might be the D (5 bases). The sequenced sample was CD4+ T cells from PBMCs. CDR3 bases: TGTGCCAGCAGTTTGAGGCAGGGCAATAGCAATCAGCCCCAGCATTTT. Translated, it gives CASSLRQGNSNQPQHF.